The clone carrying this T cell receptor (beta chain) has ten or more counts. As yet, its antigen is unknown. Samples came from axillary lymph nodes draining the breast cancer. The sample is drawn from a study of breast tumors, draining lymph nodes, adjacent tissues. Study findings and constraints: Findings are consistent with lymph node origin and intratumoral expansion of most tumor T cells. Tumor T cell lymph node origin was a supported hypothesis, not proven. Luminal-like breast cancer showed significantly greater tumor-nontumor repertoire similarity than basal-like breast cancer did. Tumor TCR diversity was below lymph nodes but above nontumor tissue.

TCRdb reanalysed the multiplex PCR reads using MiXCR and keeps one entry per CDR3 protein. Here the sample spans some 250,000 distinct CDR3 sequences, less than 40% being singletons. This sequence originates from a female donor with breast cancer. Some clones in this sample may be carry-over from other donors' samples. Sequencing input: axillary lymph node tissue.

This chain's CDR3 is CAWSPGVGQPQHF. In DNA, the CDR3 is TGTGCCTGGAGTCCAGGAGTAGGACAGCCCCAGCATTTT. The chain links TRBV30 to TRBJ1-5; the D is unclear. V was clipped by 2 bases and J by 7 bases, with 12 bases between them. Germline V gene lookup returns CDR1 GTSNPN and CDR2 SVGIG (reference sequence). This CDR3 has 13 residues.